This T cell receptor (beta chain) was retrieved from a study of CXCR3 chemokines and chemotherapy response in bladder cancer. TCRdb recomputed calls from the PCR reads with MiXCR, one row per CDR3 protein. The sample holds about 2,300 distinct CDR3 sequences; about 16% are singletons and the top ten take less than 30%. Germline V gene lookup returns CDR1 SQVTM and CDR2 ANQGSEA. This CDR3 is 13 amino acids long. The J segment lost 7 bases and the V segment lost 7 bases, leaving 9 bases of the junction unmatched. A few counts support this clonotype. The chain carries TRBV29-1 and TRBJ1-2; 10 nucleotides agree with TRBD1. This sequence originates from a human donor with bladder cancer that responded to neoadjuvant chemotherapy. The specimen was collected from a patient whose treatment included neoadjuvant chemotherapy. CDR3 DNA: TGCAGCGCCCTGGCGGACAGGGGGTTTGGCTACACCTTC. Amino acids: CSALADRGFGYTF.